The following is a T cell receptor (beta chain) sequence with its context. The record originates from a study of T-cell memory formation after mild COVID-19. TCRdb redid the calling of the 5' RACE reads with MiXCR, one entry per CDR3 protein. Of 550,000 to 700,000 distinct CDR3 sequences detected, roughly 17% appear once; the ten largest clones hold about 7.4%. Trimming removed 2 bases at V and 10 bases at J, with 18 bases between. CDR3 length: 15 amino acids. Germline lookup yields CDR1 SEHNR and CDR2 FQNEAQ (reference sequence). V and J are TRBV7-9 and TRBJ2-1; no reliable D call. Sequencing input: PBMCs or a T cell subset sorted from them (not recorded which). This clonotype originated in an adult woman who had mild COVID-19 (a few samples of this study predate the infection). Cell type and time point are not known. The CDR3 DNA reads TGTGCCAGCAGCTTACCCTGGGCCTTGGGCAAAGAGCAGTTCTTC. Protein: CASSLPWALGKEQFF.